This T cell receptor beta chain derives from a study of cytomegalovirus exposure and HLA in healthy donors. Study outcomes and limitations: Cytomegalovirus association was assigned to more than 150 TCR beta chains.

With 60 Vbeta and 13 Jbeta primers, the PCR was carried out. Sequenced by immunoSEQ multiplex PCR; TCRdb stores in-frame clones only, minus some. This sample has hundreds of thousands of clones, with just over 75% found just once. The table lists this clone with a few counts. Its specificity is not known. V shed 7 bases, J shed 8 bases, and the junction held 5 bases outside the gene matches. The germline CDR1 and CDR2 sequences are SGHKS and YYEKEE (reference sequence). CDR3 length: 13 amino acids. This chain uses TRBV5-5 with TRBJ2-3, with TRBD2 identical over 12 bases. The sequencing sample was made of PBMCs. This clonotype was obtained from a woman between 55 and 75 years old in good health and CMV-seropositive. CDR3 in amino acids: CASLAGGDGTQYF. DNA for the CDR3: TGTGCCAGCCTAGCGGGAGGGGACGGTACGCAGTATTTT.